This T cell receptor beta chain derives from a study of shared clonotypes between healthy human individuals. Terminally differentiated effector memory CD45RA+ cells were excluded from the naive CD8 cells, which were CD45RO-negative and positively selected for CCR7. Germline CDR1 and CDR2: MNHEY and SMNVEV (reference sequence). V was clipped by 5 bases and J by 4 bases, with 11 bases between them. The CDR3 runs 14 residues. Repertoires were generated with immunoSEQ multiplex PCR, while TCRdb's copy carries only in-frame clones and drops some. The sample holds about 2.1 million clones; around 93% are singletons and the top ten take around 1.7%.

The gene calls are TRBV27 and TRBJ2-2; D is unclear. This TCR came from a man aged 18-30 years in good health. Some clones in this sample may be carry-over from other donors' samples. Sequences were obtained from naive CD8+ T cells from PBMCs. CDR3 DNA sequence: TGTGCCAGCAGTCCCCTCCCTCCCACCGGGGAGCTGTTTTTT. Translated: CASSPLPPTGELFF.